There are many counts of the clone carrying this T cell receptor (beta chain). Its antigen is currently unknown. This entry belongs to a study of beta chain features in type 1 diabetes. Whole-study findings and limits: There was a possibility that cDNA sequencing over-represented cells with high TCR expression. Resolution of whether HLA type affects TCRB rearrangement was not achieved here.

Sorting based on CD45RO/CCR7/CD25/CD127/CD95/CD27 separated CD4+ naive, central memory, regulatory and stem cell-like memory cells. Germline lookup yields CDR1 MGHDK and CDR2 SYGVNS. Trimming cost V 1 base and J 4 bases, with 13 bases left between them. The CDR3 runs 15 residues. What was sequenced were expressed TCRB transcripts, since all of the isolated RNA had been reverse transcribed. The protocol was immunoSEQ multiplex PCR, while the TCRdb copy is restricted to in-frame clones and leaves out a portion. The data hold 200,000 to 250,000 clones, with 11% observed a single time. The chain links TRBV25-1 to TRBJ2-5; no definite D call. The specimen sequenced was central memory CD4+ T cells from blood. This TCR came from a man younger than 35 in good health. For the CDR3, the DNA is TGTGCCAGCAGTGAATCTTTCGGGCGCTTAGAGACCCAGTACTTC. Translation: CASSESFGRLETQYF.